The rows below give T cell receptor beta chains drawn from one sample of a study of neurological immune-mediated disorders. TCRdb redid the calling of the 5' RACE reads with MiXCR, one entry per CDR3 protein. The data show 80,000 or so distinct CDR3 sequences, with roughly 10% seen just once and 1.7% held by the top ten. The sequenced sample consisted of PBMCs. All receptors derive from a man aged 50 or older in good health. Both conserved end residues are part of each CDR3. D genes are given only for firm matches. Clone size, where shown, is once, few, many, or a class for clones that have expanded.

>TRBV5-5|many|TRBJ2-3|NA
TGTGCCAGCAGCTCCGTCAGGCCGAGCACAGATACGCAGTATTTT
CASSSVRPSTDTQYF
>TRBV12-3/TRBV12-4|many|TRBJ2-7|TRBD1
TGTGCCAGCAGTTTATTGGACAGGTCACCCTACGAGCAGTACTTC
CASSLLDRSPYEQYF
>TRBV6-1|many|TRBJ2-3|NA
TGTGCCAGCAGTGAAGTAGTAGAGTATTTT
CASSEVVEYF
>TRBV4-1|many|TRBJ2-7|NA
TGCGCCAGCAGCCAAGCGGGGGAATACGAGCAGTACTTC
CASSQAGEYEQYF
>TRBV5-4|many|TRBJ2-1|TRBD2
TGTGCCAGCAGCTTGGCGGCTAGCGGGAGCGATGAGCAGTTCTTC
CASSLAASGSDEQFF
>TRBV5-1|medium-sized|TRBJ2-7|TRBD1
TGCGCCAGCAGCTACAGGGGGCTTCAGGACGAGCAGTACTTC
CASSYRGLQDEQYF
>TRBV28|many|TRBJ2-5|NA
TGTGCCAGCAGTTTAACTAGTTTGGAGACCCAGTACTTC
CASSLTSLETQYF
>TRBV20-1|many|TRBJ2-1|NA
TGCAGTGCCGAGGGGGTGGGGGATGAGCAGTTCTTC
CSAEGVGDEQFF
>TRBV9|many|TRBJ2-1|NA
TGTGCCAGCAGCGTAGGCGGGGGCTGGAGCTCCTACAATGAGCAGTTCTTC
CASSVGGGWSSYNEQFF
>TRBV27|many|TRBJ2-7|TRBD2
TGTGCCAGCAGTTTCGGAGCGGGGTCATCCTACGAGCAGTACTTC
CASSFGAGSSYEQYF
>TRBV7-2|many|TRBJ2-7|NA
TGTGCCAGCAGCCCCACCCGGAGGCCCGAATCCGCCTACGAGCAGTACTTC
CASSPTRRPESAYEQYF
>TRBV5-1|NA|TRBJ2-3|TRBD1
TGCGCCAGCAGCTTGGATATTAGGACAGGGTTAACAGATACGCAGTATTTT
CASSLDIRTGLTDTQYF
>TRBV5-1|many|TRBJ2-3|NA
TGCGCCAGCAGCTTGGTTCAGTCCGTGAGCACAGATACGCAGTATTTT
CASSLVQSVSTDTQYF
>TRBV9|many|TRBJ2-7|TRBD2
TGTGCCAGCAGCGTTAGCGGGAGGCCCTACGAGCAGTACTTC
CASSVSGRPYEQYF
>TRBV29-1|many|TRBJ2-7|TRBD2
TGCAGCGTTGGTGGACTAGCGGGAAACTACGAGCAGTACTTC
CSVGGLAGNYEQYF
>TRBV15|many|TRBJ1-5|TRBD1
TGTGCCACCAGCGGAGGGGGGCAGGGGGCTGAGCCCCAGCATTTT
CATSGGGQGAEPQHF
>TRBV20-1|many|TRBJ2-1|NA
TGCAGTGCTAGTTGGCTACCCTACAATGAGCAGTTCTTC
CSASWLPYNEQFF
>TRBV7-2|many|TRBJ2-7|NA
TGTGCCAGCAGCTTTATAGGCCTTAACCACGAGCAGTACTTC
CASSFIGLNHEQYF
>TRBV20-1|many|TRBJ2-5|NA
TGCAGTGCTAGATTGACTAGATTTCGAGAGACCCAGTACTTC
CSARLTRFRETQYF
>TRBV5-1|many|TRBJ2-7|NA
TGCGCCAGCAGCTTGGAGGGACTTTCCTACGAGCAGTACTTC
CASSLEGLSYEQYF
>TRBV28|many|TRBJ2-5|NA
TGTGCCAGCAGAGTTCCGGACAGACAAGAGACCCAGTACTTC
CASRVPDRQETQYF
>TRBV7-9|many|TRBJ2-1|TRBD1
TGTGCCAGCAGCTCCCGGGACAGGGCCAATGAGCAGTTCTTC
CASSSRDRANEQFF
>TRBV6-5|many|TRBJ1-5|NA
TGTGCCTCCTCCAGGGGTCAGGGTCAGCCCCAGCATTTT
CASSRGQGQPQHF
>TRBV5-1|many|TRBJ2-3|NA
TGCGCCAGCAGCCCGGAGTCGGGGTTTGCGCAGTATTTT
CASSPESGFAQYF
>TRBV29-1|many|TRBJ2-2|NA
TGCAGCGTTTGGACCTCGAACACCGGGGAGCTGTTTTTT
CSVWTSNTGELFF
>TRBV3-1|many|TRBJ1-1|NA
TGTGCCAGCAGCCAAGACGCAGGGCTCACTGAAGCTTTCTTT
CASSQDAGLTEAFF
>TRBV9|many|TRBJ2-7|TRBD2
TGTGCCAGCAGCACCGGACTAGCGGTTCCCTACGAGCAGTACTTC
CASSTGLAVPYEQYF
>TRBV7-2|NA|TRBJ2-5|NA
TGTGCCAGCAGCTTCGACAGTGCAGAGACCCAGTACTTC
CASSFDSAETQYF
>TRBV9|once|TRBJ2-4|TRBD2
TGTGCCAGCAGCGTCGGCCTGGGAACTAGCGTGAGTGCCAAAAACATTCAGTACTTC
CASSVGLGTSVSAKNIQYF
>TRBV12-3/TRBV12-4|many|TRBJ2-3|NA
TGTGCCAGCAGTCCGAGACAGAGCACAGATACGCAGTATTTT
CASSPRQSTDTQYF
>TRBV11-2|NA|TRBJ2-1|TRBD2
TGTGCCAGCAGCCCATCTCCGGGGGGGCTATACAATGAGCAGTTCTTC
CASSPSPGGLYNEQFF
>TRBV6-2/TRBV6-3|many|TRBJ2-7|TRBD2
TGTGCCAGCAGGGGGACTAGCGGGAGATCCTACGAGCAGTACTTC
CASRGTSGRSYEQYF
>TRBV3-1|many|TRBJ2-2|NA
TGTGCCAGCAGTTCCGGTCCCACCGGGGAGCTGTTTTTT
CASSSGPTGELFF
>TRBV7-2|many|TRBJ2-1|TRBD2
TGTGCCAGCAGCTTAGGTTCGACGGGGGGGGGCTCGCATGAGCAGTTCTTC
CASSLGSTGGGSHEQFF
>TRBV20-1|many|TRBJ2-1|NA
TGCAGTTCCCGCTCCCCGACTCCATGGGATAATGAGCAGTTCTTC
CSSRSPTPWDNEQFF
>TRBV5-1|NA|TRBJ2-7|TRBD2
TGCGCCAGCAGCGTACTAGCGGGGGGCCACAACGAGCAGTACTTC
CASSVLAGGHNEQYF
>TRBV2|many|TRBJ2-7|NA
TGTGCCAGCAGCGGGGGCGACTTAGGGCAGTACTTC
CASSGGDLGQYF
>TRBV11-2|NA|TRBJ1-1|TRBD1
TGTGCCAGTAAACCGGGACAGGGGCGATTGAACACTGAAGCTTTCTTT
CASKPGQGRLNTEAFF
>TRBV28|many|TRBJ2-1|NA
TGTGCCAGCAGGGCAGGGCCCTACAATGAGCAGTTCTTC
CASRAGPYNEQFF
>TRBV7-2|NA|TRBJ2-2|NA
TGTGCCAGCAGGGGGGCCATCGCGAACACCGGGGAGCTGTTTTTT
CASRGAIANTGELFF
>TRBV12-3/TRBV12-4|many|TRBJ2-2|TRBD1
TGTGCCAGCAGAAACGGACAGGGGGGCGGGGAGCTGTTTTTT
CASRNGQGGGELFF
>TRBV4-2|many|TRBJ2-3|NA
TGTGCCAGCAGCCAAGAACGTGCAGATACGCAGTATTTT
CASSQERADTQYF